This record covers a single T cell receptor (beta chain). The target antigen is unknown. Patients had to be free of confetti depigmentation, indicating active vitiligo. This specimen comes from a study of resident and recirculating memory T cells in vitiligo. As for the study in general: Samples were epidermis from two lesional and two nonlesional sites, plus PBMCs. Study-level findings and limits: No unique dominant TCR clone was found in vitiligo lesions. Sequences differed between biopsy sites and patients, suggesting private specificity.

The table came from immunoSEQ multiplex PCR; TCRdb's copy has only in-frame clones and leaves some out. The sample has 65,000 to 80,000 clones, approximately 90% seen once; the top ten hold roughly 5%. The receptor was isolated from a male donor with vitiligo. Sequencing used blood.

The CDR3 bases are TGTGCCAGCTCACCACCCGGGACAGGGGGTGGTAGCACAGATACGCAGTATTTT. Translated, it gives CASSPPGTGGGSTDTQYF. The chain recombines TRBV18 with TRBJ2-3; TRBD1 matches 11 bases. CDR1 and CDR2 (germline): KGHSH, LQKENI. J gave up 0 bases and V 0 bases, and 5 bases lay outside the gene matches. The CDR3 totals 18 residues.